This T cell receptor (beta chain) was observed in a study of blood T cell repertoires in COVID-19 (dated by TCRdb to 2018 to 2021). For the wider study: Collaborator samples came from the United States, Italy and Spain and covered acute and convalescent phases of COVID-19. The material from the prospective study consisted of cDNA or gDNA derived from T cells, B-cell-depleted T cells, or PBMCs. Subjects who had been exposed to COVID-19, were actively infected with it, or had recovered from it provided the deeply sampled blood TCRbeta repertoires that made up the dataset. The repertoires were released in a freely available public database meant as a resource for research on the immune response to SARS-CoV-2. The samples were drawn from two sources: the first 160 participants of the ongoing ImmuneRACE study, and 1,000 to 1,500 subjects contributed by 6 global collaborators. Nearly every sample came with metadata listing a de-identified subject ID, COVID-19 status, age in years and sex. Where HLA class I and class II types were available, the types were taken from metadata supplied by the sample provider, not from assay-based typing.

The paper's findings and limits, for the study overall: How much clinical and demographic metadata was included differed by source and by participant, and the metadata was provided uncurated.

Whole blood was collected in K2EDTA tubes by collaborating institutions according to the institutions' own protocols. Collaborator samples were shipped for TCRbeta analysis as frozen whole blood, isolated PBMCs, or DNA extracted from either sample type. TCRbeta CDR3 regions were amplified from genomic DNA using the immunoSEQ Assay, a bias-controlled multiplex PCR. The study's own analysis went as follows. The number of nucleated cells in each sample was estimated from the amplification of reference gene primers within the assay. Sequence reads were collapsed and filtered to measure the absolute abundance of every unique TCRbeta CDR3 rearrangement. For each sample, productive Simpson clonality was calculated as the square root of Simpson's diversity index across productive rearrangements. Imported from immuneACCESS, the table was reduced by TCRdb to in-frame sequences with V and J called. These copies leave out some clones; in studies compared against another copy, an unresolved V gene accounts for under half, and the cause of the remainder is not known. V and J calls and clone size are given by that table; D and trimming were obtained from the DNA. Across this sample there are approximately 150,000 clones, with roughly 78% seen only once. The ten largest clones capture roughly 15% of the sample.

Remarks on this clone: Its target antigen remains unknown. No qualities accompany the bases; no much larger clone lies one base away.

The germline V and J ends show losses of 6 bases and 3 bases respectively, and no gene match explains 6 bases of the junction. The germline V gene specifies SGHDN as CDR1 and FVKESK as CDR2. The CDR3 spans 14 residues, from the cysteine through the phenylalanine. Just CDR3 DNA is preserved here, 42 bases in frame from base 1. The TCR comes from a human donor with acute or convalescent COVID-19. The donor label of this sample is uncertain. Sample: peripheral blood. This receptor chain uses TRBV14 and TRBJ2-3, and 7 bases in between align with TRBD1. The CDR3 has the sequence CASSLGGGTDTQYF. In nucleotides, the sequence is TGTGCCAGCAGTTTAGGGGGCGGAACAGATACGCAGTATTTT.